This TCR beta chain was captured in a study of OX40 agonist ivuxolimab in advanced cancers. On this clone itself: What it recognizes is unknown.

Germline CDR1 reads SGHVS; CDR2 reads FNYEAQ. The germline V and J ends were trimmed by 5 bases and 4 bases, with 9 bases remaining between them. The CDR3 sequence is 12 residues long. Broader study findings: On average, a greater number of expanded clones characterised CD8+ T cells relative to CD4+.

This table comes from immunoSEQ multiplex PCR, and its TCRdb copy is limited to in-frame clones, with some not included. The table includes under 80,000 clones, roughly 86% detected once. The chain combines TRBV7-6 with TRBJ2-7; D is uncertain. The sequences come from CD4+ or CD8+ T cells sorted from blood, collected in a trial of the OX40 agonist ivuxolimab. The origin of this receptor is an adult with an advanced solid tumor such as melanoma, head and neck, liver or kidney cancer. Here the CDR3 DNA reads TGTGCCAGCAGCCCGACTCAGTACGAGCAGTACTTC. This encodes CASSPTQYEQYF.